These 21 T cell receptor beta chains were sequenced from one sample in a study of T cell responses to AZD1222 COVID-19 vaccine. TCRdb keeps only in-frame clones here, not all; method: immunoSEQ multiplex PCR. The table has approximately 14,000 clones, under 90% seen once. The specimen was peripheral blood, collected 28 days after the second AZD1222 dose. The receptors derive from an adult who received the AZD1222 COVID-19 vaccine.

The V gene is TRBV30, the J gene TRBJ2-3; no firm D call. This CDR3 comprises 14 residues. Trimming removed 2 bases from V and 2 bases from J, with 11 bases in between. CDR1 and CDR2 from the germline V gene are GTSNPN and SVGIG (reference sequence). CDR3 protein: CAWSKGRYTDTQYF. As DNA, the CDR3 is TGTGCCTGGAGTAAAGGACGGTACACAGATACGCAGTATTTT.

The chain combines TRBV19 with TRBJ1-2; D might be TRBD1 (6 bases). Deletions cut 1 base from V and 4 bases from J, with 16 bases between. The CDR3 runs to 16 residues. Germline CDR1 is LNHDA and CDR2 is SQIVND (reference sequence). Here the CDR3 reads CASSIANTGSVYGYTF. DNA of the CDR3: TGTGCCAGTAGTATAGCCAATACAGGGTCGGTCTATGGCTACACCTTC.

This clone was recorded only once. The rearrangement links TRBV7-2 to TRBJ2-2; no clear D. Germline V gene data show CDR1 as SGHTA and CDR2 as FQGNSA. This CDR3 is built from 17 residues. Trimming took 1 base from V and 2 from J, leaving 14 bases between them. Written as DNA, the CDR3 is TGTGCCAGCAGCTTAGAATCCTGGCAGATCAACACCGGGGAGCTGTTTTTT. Protein product: CASSLESWQINTGELFF.

This clone was detected a few times. The chain recombines TRBV25-1 with TRBJ1-2; 8 nucleotides align to TRBD1. Trimming at V came to 8 bases and at J to 4 bases, leaving 9 bases not matched to a gene. Germline lookup yields CDR1 MGHDK and CDR2 SYGVNS. This CDR3 comprises 14 residues. The chain's CDR3 is CASRGTGNPYGYTF. DNA of the CDR3: TGTGCCAGCCGGGGGACAGGCAACCCCTATGGCTACACCTTC.

This clone was counted between two and nine times. The chain has TRBV4-2 and TRBJ2-1; tentative D call: TRBD2 (6 bases). Germline assignment: CDR1 LGHNA and CDR2 YNFKEQ. CDR3 size: 15 residues. Trimming removed 1 base at V and 7 bases at J, with 14 bases between. The CDR3 DNA is TGTGCCAGCAGCCAAGTATCGGGAGTTTATAATGAGCAGTTCTTC. Translation gives CASSQVSGVYNEQFF.

The chain has TRBV29-1 and TRBJ2-2, with unresolved D. The V and J ends lost 2 bases and 4 bases respectively, with 8 bases between them. Germline V gene data show CDR1 as SQVTM and CDR2 as ANQGSEA. This CDR3 comprises 13 residues. Here the CDR3 DNA reads TGCAGCGTTGAAAAACAGCCCACCGGGGAGCTGTTTTTT. Its translation is CSVEKQPTGELFF.

The chain has TRBV7-9 and TRBJ2-7, with 8 bases that match TRBD1. The CDR3 has 18 amino acids. Germline-derived CDR1 and CDR2 are SEHNR and FQNEAQ (reference sequence). The ends lost 5 bases at V and 2 bases at J; junction bases unmatched: 17. The CDR3 sequence is CASSLTRGQDSIPYEQYF. The CDR3 nucleotides read TGTGCCAGCAGCCTCACCAGGGGGCAGGACTCGATACCCTACGAGCAGTACTTC. Based on the CDR3 plus reference TRBV7-9 and TRBJ2-7, the full variable domain is DTGVSQNPRHKITKRGQNVTFRCDPISEHNRLYWYRQTLGQGPEFLTYFQNEAQLEKSRLLSDRFSAERPKGSFSTLEIQRTEQGDSAMYLCASSLTRGQDSIPYEQYFGPGTRLTVT.

This clone was observed a single time. V and J are TRBV10-3 and TRBJ1-1, with D perhaps matching TRBD1 (5 bases). Trimming pared 11 bases from V and 0 bases from J, leaving 13 bases between. This CDR3 comprises 13 residues. Germline assignment: CDR1 ENHRY and CDR2 SYGVKD. The CDR3 nucleotides read TGTGCCGCGGTCGGGACGATGAACACTGAAGCTTTCTTT. It is translated as CAAVGTMNTEAFF.

The J gene is TRBJ2-7, the V gene TRBV28, with 8 bases aligning to TRBD1. Germline V CDR1 and CDR2: MDHEN, SYDVKM. This CDR3 is built from 14 residues. Trimming took 2 bases from V and 9 from J; bases not matched to a gene: 9. The CDR3 region has the DNA TGTGCCAGCAGTTTACCCGGACAGGGTCTCGGGCAGTACTTC. Its protein product is CASSLPGQGLGQYF.

This chain connects TRBV27 to TRBJ1-2, with D perhaps matching TRBD1 (6 bases). The CDR3 totals 15 residues. Between the trimmed V and J ends, which lost 2 bases and 1 base, there was a span of 11 bases. Germline V gene data show CDR1 as MNHEY and CDR2 as SMNVEV (reference sequence). As DNA, the CDR3 is TGTGCCAGCAGTTTAACGGGGGCGGGTAACTATGGCTACACCTTC. It specifies CASSLTGAGNYGYTF.

The rearrangement uses TRBV5-1 and TRBJ1-2; 7 nucleotides line up with TRBD1. Germline V gene lookup returns CDR1 SGHRS and CDR2 YFSETQ. V shed 0 bases, J shed 2 bases, and the junction held 4 bases outside the gene matches. The CDR3 has 15 amino acids. CDR3 nucleotides: TGCGCCAGCAGCTTGGTACCGGGACAGAACTATGGCTACACCTTC. This sequence encodes CASSLVPGQNYGYTF.

This chain uses TRBV7-2 with TRBJ2-3, with D perhaps TRBD1 or TRBD2 (6 bases each). Germline V gives CDR1 SGHTA, CDR2 FQGNSA. Trimming removed 4 bases at V and 5 bases at J, with 22 bases between. The CDR3 covers 17 residues. The DNA of the CDR3 is TGTGCCAGCAGCTCATACCCGCGCCGGGGGCGTTTAGATACGCAGTATTTT. Residues: CASSSYPRRGRLDTQYF.

The chain couples TRBV5-1 to TRBJ2-1; D remains ambiguous. V lost 2 bases to trimming and J lost 0 bases, with 9 bases between them. Germline V lookup: CDR1 SGHRS, CDR2 YFSETQ. This CDR3 has 15 amino acids. The CDR3 nucleotides are TGCGCCAGCAGCTTTAGCCTGAGCTCCTACAATGAGCAGTTCTTC. It yields the protein CASSFSLSSYNEQFF.

The CDR3 spells CASSQERISRYEQFF. CDR3 bases: TGTGCCAGCAGCCAAGAGAGGATTAGCAGGTATGAGCAGTTCTTC. This rearrangement joins TRBV4-2 to TRBJ2-1; D unclear. Germline values: CDR1 LGHNA, CDR2 YNFKEQ. Trimming shortened V by 0 bases and J by 8 bases, and 14 bases separated the two germline ends. The CDR3 has 15 residues.

The genes are TRBV19 and TRBJ2-3; D might be TRBD2 (5 bases). The germline V and J ends were trimmed by 6 bases and 2 bases, with 12 bases remaining between them. CDR1 is LNHDA, CDR2 SQIVND, per germline (reference sequence). CDR3 length: 14 amino acids. The CDR3 loop reads CASSGVPLTDTQYF. The CDR3 nucleotides are TGTGCCAGTAGCGGGGTCCCCCTCACAGATACGCAGTATTTT.

The chain combines TRBV5-1 with TRBJ1-4; 7 bases agree with TRBD1. The germline gives CDR1 SGHRS, CDR2 YFSETQ. V dropped 3 bases and J dropped 3; count of bases not matched to a gene: 2. This CDR3 spans 14 amino acids. CDR3 sequence: CASSSQGANEKLFF. Written as DNA, the CDR3 is TGCGCCAGCAGCTCCCAGGGGGCTAATGAAAAACTGTTTTTT.

V and J are TRBV19 and TRBJ2-3; 7 nucleotides align to TRBD1. V shed 5 bases and J 3 bases; nucleotides not matched to a gene: 8. The V gene's germline CDR1 is LNHDA and CDR2 SQIVND (reference sequence). The CDR3 totals 15 residues. CDR3 DNA sequence: TGTGCCAGTAGTTCGACAGGGTTAGCAACAGATACGCAGTATTTT. As protein: CASSSTGLATDTQYF.

The gene calls are TRBV19 and TRBJ2-1; TRBD1 aligns across 7 bases. The CDR3 extends over 18 amino acids. Looked up from germline, CDR1 is LNHDA and CDR2 is SQIVND (reference sequence). V was clipped by 0 bases and J by 0 bases; unmatched bases: 8. CDR3 sequence: CASSIDLGTADSYNEQFF. The CDR3 DNA follows: TGTGCCAGTAGTATAGATCTAGGGACAGCGGACTCCTACAATGAGCAGTTCTTC.

The chain couples TRBV19 to TRBJ2-3; the match to TRBD1 covers 7 bases. V lost 5 bases and J lost 1; bases outside the gene matches: 12. This CDR3 is built from 17 residues. CDR1 and CDR2 from the germline V gene are LNHDA and SQIVND (reference sequence). CDR3 coding DNA: TGTGCCAGTAGTTATATTAATTACAGGGGCCGCACAGATACGCAGTATTTT. This encodes CASSYINYRGRTDTQYF.

CDR3 nucleotides: TGCGCCAGCAGCTTTGGAGTGCGCACAGATACGCAGTATTTT. Translated, it gives CASSFGVRTDTQYF. The chain joins TRBV5-1 to TRBJ2-3; the D is unclear. The V gene's germline CDR1 is SGHRS and CDR2 YFSETQ. This CDR3 spans 14 amino acids. Trimming left V 2 bases short and J 1 base short, with 8 bases between.

V gene TRBV5-1 combines with J gene TRBJ2-1; D not resolved. V was shortened by 0 bases and J by 1 base, with 11 bases between the two germline ends. Germline assignment: CDR1 SGHRS and CDR2 YFSETQ. CDR3 length: 16 amino acids. The CDR3 reads CASSLGRVLSYNEQFF. The DNA of the CDR3 is TGCGCCAGCAGCTTGGGTAGGGTTCTATCCTACAATGAGCAGTTCTTC.